The TCR beta chain under discussion was sequenced for a study of shared clonotypes between healthy human individuals (dated by TCRdb to 2020 to 2022). Concerning the study at large: A couple of women and a few men aged 18 to 49 years were included in the cohort. Leukapheresis yielded between about 0.94 and 10 billion PBMCs per donor. To estimate repertoire size and how much clonotype sharing occurs between individuals, the study deeply sequenced the blood TCR repertoires of roughly 5 healthy adults. For each donor, CD4 naive and CD4 memory were each run on three plates, CD8 naive on two plates, and CD8 memory on one plate. To increase sequencing depth and limit assay-specific biases, TCR repertoire library preparation and sequencing were carried out by different laboratories using diverse techniques.

The donors were healthy, HIV-negative adults with no recently reported acute infections or vaccinations. Only Caucasian adults living in Nashville, Tennessee, USA were represented among the donors. CD4+ T cells were enriched by magnetic negative selection, after which naive cells were positively selected on CD45RA and the negative fraction was taken as the memory subset. Blood was obtained by leukapheresis, after which PBMCs were separated by Ficoll-Histopaque density gradient centrifugation and cryopreserved in liquid nitrogen vapor phase. Analytical flow cytometry was used to check the purity and quantity of every magnetically sorted T cell population. Genomic DNA was isolated from every sorted fraction and measured by UV absorbance on a Nanodrop 2000c. The germline ends are 20 bases apart after V is trimmed by 3 bases and J by 3 bases. For CDR1 and CDR2, the germline V gene lists ENHRY and SYGVKD. The CDR3 holds 17 amino acids from the cysteine to the phenylalanine. The CDR3 DNA has 51 bases and is translated from base 1.

Overall study outcomes, separate from this receptor: Compared with non-shared clonotypes, clonotypes shared by all four sorted-subset donors had higher generation probabilities. Sampling was limited to blood, and TCR repertoires in tissue likely differ from TCR repertoires in blood. Larger estimated clonotype richness was generally found for naive subsets than for memory subsets. The genetic and exposure-history diversity represented was limited by the small number of donors. Pairwise subsampling indicated that sequencing depth was expected to affect the degree of clonotype sharing among donors. Across a handful of donors, approximately 4.9% of naive CD4, 3% to 3.5% of naive CD8, about 2.3% of memory CD4, and approximately 0.4% of memory CD8 clonotypes were shared. Rarefaction of sorted-subset datasets indicated incomplete sequencing despite the large sequencing depth.

The count of this clone is one. Its binding antigen is unknown. The sample holds no much larger clone one base away, and base qualities are not on file. Using the deep immunoSEQ assay, multiplex PCR amplified TCR CDR3 regions from genomic DNA. Extracted genomic DNA from each cell subset was distributed evenly across all wells of several immunoSEQ 96-well plates, and each plate was treated as a replicate. For sorted subsets, each replicate PCR was loaded with 200 ng genomic DNA, equivalent to 30,000 or so T cell genomes. Purified libraries were quantified with a Qubit 3.0 fluorometer, sized on a Bioanalyzer 2100, and re-quantified with the KAPA Library Quantification kit. Every immunoSEQ 96-well plate was sequenced on a dedicated single-read 150-cycle Illumina NextSeq 550 flow cell. As for how the authors treated the data: Because the immunoSEQ output held only junctional sequences and lacked quality scores, the filtering could not match the filtering applied to full-length reads. To assign V/J genes and CDR3, sequences were annotated against IMGT germline references using PyIR, a Python wrapper for IgBLAST v1.9. Any read was removed if the V/J assignment was weak (E-value above 1e-6), the CDR3 was missing, or the read contained stop codons, out-of-frame junctions, or ambiguous translated residues. A V3J clonotype was defined by an identical inferred V gene, J gene, and CDR3 amino acid sequence. Percentage overlap between repertoires was computed as shared unique clonotypes divided by the size of the smaller repertoire. RTK rarefaction, the Chao1 estimator, and Recon v2.1 estimates of unobserved clonotypes were used to assess repertoire richness. Generation probabilities for all TCRbeta clonotypes obtained by the gDNA method from a handful of donors were computed using OLGA. TCRdb took over this immuneACCESS table, retaining in-frame rearrangements with V and J assigned. Such tables are incomplete; in checked studies, under half of the missing clones stem from an unresolved V gene, and the remainder is unexplained. That table is the source of V, J and clone size, and D and trimming were worked out from the DNA. The sample includes 2,500,000 or so clones, with roughly 93% observed a single time. Roughly 0.39% of the sample is in the top ten clones.

This receptor was taken from a man younger than 35 in good health. Some clones in this sample may be carry-over from other donors' samples. The sequence joins TRBV10-3 to TRBJ1-2; the D gene is possibly TRBD1, with 6 bases matching. What was sequenced was naive CD4+ T cells from PBMCs. What this sample's cell subset or site label stands for: CD45RA+ positively selected. The DNA sequence follows: TGTGCCATCAGTGACCTTACATCGACAGGTCCATACTATGGCTACACCTTC. This sequence encodes CAISDLTSTGPYYGYTF.